This entry features one T cell receptor beta chain sequence. The antigen remains undetermined. This CDR3 has 15 amino acids. V dropped 3 bases and J dropped 2; count of bases not matched to a gene: 4. Germline loops: CDR1 SGHNT, CDR2 YYREEE (reference sequence). This specimen comes from a study of siplizumab effects on memory and regulatory T cells. Broader study findings: Roughly 80-95% of proliferating CD4+ or CD8+ clones lacked a naive or memory phenotype that could be assigned. Unstimulated subsets were the mapping target of only a minor fraction of alloreactive clones. Mappable alloreactive CD4+ clones averaged about 74% Treg-derived with siplizumab versus under 30% in controls.

Clones were sequenced by immunoSEQ multiplex PCR, and TCRdb holds only the in-frame ones, with some missing. The sample has around 100,000 clones, 94% seen once. The chain uses TRBV5-4 and TRBJ1-2; TRBD1 agrees at 10 bases. The source material was Tregs sorted from blood. The receptor's source is a human donor in good health. The CDR3 bases are TGTGCCAGCAGCTGGACAGGGGGTAGAAACTATGGCTACACCTTC. Its translation is CASSWTGGRNYGYTF. The full variable domain, completed using reference TRBV5-4 and TRBJ1-2, is ETGVTQSPTHLIKTRGQQVTLRCSSQSGHNTVSWYQQALGQGPQFIFQYYREEENGRGNFPPRFSGLQFPNYSSELNVNALELDDSALYLCASSWTGGRNYGYTFGSGTRLTVV.